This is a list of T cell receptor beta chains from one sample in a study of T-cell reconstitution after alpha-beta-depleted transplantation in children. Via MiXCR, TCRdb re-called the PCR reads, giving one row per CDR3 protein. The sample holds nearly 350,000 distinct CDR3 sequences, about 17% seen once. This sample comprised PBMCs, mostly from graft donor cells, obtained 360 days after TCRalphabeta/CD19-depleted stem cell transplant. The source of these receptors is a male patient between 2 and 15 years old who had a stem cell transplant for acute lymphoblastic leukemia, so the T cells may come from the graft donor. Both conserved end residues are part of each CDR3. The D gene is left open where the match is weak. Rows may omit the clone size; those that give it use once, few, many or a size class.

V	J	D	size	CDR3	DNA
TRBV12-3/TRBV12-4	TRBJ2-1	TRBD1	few	CASRQRQGSYNEQFF	TGTGCCAGCAGGCAGAGACAGGGTTCCTACAATGAGCAGTTCTTC
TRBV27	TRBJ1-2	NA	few	CASSPRVGGNYGYTF	TGTGCCAGCAGTCCCCGAGTGGGGGGTAACTATGGCTACACCTTC
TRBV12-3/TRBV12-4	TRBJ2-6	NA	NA	CASSLARDWANVLTF	TGTGCCAGCAGCCTAGCCAGGGACTGGGCCAACGTCCTGACTTTC
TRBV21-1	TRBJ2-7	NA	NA	CASSKTAGLLYEQYF	TGTGCCAGCAGCAAAACCGCAGGACTCCTCTACGAGCAGTACTTC
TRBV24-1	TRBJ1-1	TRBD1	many	CATSQGDRGLNTEAFF	TGTGCCACCAGTCAGGGGGACAGGGGGCTGAACACTGAAGCTTTCTTT
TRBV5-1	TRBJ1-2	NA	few	CASSLASYGYTF	TGCGCCAGCAGCTTGGCAAGCTATGGCTACACCTTC
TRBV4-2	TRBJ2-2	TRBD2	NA	CASSQVATSENTGELFF	TGTGCCAGCAGCCAAGTTGCTACTAGCGAGAACACCGGGGAGCTGTTTTTT
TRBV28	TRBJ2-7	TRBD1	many	CASTENPGQSYEQYF	TGTGCCAGCACCGAAAACCCGGGACAGAGCTACGAGCAGTACTTC
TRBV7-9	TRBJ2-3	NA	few	CASSGFRMRHTDTQYF	TGTGCCAGCAGCGGTTTCCGGATGAGACACACAGATACGCAGTATTTT
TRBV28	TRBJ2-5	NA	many	CASSLSLQETQYF	TGTGCCAGCAGTCTTAGCCTCCAAGAGACCCAGTACTTC
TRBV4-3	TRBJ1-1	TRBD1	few	CASSRAGGWEAFF	TGCGCCAGCAGCCGGGCAGGGGGCTGGGAAGCTTTCTTT
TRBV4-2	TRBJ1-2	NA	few	CASSQDATKARVRGYTF	TGTGCCAGCAGCCAAGATGCTACCAAGGCCCGGGTTAGGGGCTACACCTTC
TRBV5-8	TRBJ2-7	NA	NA	CASSLPRNEQYF	TGTGCCAGCAGCTTGCCCCGAAACGAGCAGTACTTC
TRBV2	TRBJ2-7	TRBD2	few	CASSEGSLAGGAYEQYF	TGTGCCAGCAGTGAAGGGTCCCTAGCGGGAGGTGCCTACGAGCAGTACTTC
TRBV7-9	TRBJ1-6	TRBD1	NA	CASSATGGRSPLHF	TGTGCCAGCAGCGCGACAGGGGGACGATCACCCCTCCACTTT
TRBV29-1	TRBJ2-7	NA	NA	CSVGQGSSYEQYF	TGCAGCGTTGGGCAGGGCAGCTCCTACGAGCAGTACTTC
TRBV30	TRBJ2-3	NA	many	CAFTQGNRGDTQYF	TGTGCCTTTACCCAGGGGAATAGGGGAGATACGCAGTATTTT
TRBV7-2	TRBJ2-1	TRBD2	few	CASSHRLAGVWNNEQFF	TGTGCCAGCAGCCACCGACTAGCGGGAGTGTGGAACAATGAGCAGTTCTTC
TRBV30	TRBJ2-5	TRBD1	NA	CAWSVAGQGFETQYF	TGTGCCTGGAGTGTAGCGGGACAGGGGTTTGAGACCCAGTACTTC
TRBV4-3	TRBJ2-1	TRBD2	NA	CASSQDWTSEYEQFF	TGCGCCAGCAGCCAAGATTGGACTAGCGAGTATGAGCAGTTCTTC
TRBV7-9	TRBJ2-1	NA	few	CASSPRQSSSYNEQFF	TGTGCCAGCAGCCCACGACAGTCTAGCTCCTACAATGAGCAGTTCTTC
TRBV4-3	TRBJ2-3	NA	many	CASSQVYTTDTQYF	TGCGCCAGCAGCCAAGTATATACCACAGATACGCAGTATTTT
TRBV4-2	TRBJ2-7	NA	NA	CASSQDHGDYEQYF	TGTGCCAGCAGCCAAGATCACGGAGACTACGAGCAGTACTTC
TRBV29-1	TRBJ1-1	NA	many	CSVEKATEAFF	TGCAGCGTTGAAAAGGCCACTGAAGCTTTCTTT
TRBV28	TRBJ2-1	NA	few	CASRAPTNEQFF	TGTGCCAGCAGGGCTCCTACGAATGAGCAGTTCTTC
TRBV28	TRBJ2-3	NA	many	CASSPGGGPGDTQYF	TGTGCCAGCAGCCCAGGGGGAGGGCCGGGGGATACGCAGTATTTT
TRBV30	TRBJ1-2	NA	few	CAWTQQRANYGYTF	TGTGCCTGGACCCAACAGAGGGCTAACTATGGCTACACCTTC
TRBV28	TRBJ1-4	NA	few	CASTRGGSNEKLFF	TGTGCCAGCACCCGGGGAGGCTCAAATGAAAAACTGTTTTTT
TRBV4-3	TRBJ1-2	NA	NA	CASSQEGAQNYGYTF	TGCGCCAGCAGCCAAGAGGGAGCCCAAAACTATGGCTACACCTTC
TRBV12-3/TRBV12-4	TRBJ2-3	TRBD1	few	CASSFGQGATDTQYF	TGTGCCAGCAGTTTTGGACAGGGGGCCACAGATACGCAGTATTTT
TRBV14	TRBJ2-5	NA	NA	CASSQDDGQSSRETQYF	TGTGCCAGCAGCCAAGATGATGGTCAGTCGTCCCGGGAGACCCAGTACTTC
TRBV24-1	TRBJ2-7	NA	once	CATSDSRGAWGEQYF	TGTGCCACCAGTGATTCACGGGGTGCGTGGGGCGAGCAGTACTTC
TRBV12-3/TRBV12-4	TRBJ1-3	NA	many	CASEFGTLSGNTIYF	TGTGCCAGCGAATTCGGCACACTCTCTGGAAACACCATATATTTT
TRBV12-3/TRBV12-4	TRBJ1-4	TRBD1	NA	CASSLGTGGPVGKLFF	TGTGCCAGCAGTTTAGGAACAGGGGGCCCCGTCGGAAAACTGTTTTTT
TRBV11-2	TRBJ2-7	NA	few	CASSLARTNEQYF	TGTGCCAGCAGCTTAGCCAGGACTAACGAGCAGTACTTC
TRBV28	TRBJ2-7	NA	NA	CASSSYTGYEQYF	TGTGCCAGCAGTTCCTACACAGGGTACGAGCAGTACTTC